The sequence of this TCR beta chain was determined in a study of cytomegalovirus exposure and HLA in healthy donors (dated by TCRdb to 2016 to 2017). Regarding the study in general: According to an earlier analysis of 587 of the donors, about 190 million T cells yielded roughly 110 million unique TCR beta sequences and around 300 Gb of sequence data. Roughly 300 gigabases of sequencing data and approximately 85 million unique TCR sequences were included in an early release covering 500 to 750 HLA-typed donors. Of the 300 to 450 genotyped donors, over 70% fell in the genetic ancestry cluster associated with self-reported Caucasian donors. The study aimed to test whether signatures of past pathogen exposure could be identified by cataloging public T cell receptors. Using immunosequencing, the study profiled T cell repertoires from about 650 subjects and related those repertoires to cytomegalovirus serostatus. A separate validation cohort of more than 100 different subjects was used in addition to the 666-subject first cohort. High-throughput TCR immunosequencing, statistical association of individual TCRs with disease status, and machine learning were combined to predict cytomegalovirus infection status. A later analysis re-examined previously published TCR beta repertoires from about 700 donors and added high-resolution HLA genotyping to investigate patterns of TCR occurrence. Rather than using new phenotypic data, the later analysis identified candidate immune exposures from TCR beta sequences and from how often those sequences occurred across donors. An earlier analysis of approximately 580 of the donors used high-throughput TCR beta sequencing to judge whether each TCR beta V gene segment behaved as functional or pseudogenic. Alongside the repertoire data, information on donor age, sex, ethnicity and CMV serostatus was compiled. A later genetic analysis used genome-wide SNP genotypes for about 55% of the 666 donors, treating that subset as a discovery cohort. Every repertoire in the discovery cohort had been generated on one and the same sequencing platform. Class I and class II HLA loci were covered by the typing at four-digit resolution. Typing coverage varied by locus: 629-630 donors for A, B, C, DRB1 and DQB1; roughly 560 for DQA1; approximately 610 for DPA1; roughly 470 for DPB1. Because of strong linkage in the cohort, a few DR-DQ haplotypes were treated as single units for association and clustering. Among about 370 genotyped donors of the cohort, an average of approximately 220,000 unique TCR beta nucleotide sequences was sequenced per donor, of which 15% to 20% were non-productive. Broad study findings and their caveats: An association between a missense DCLRE1C variant and V-gene and J-gene trimming of TCR beta chains was found in a later genetic analysis and replicated in an independent cohort. In this cohort, only TCR beta chains were sequenced, and detectable features were limited by the absence of alpha or paired-chain data. For the cohort, immune exposure information was limited to CMV serostatus. It was suggested by the authors that the approach could potentially be generalized to other disease states and immunological phenotypes. Because counts were too low, around 18 rarely observed V segments, including chromosome 9 orphons, were left out of the earlier analysis of about 500 of the donors. Most TCR sequences were observed very rarely across donors, whereas some public TCRs were present in many individuals. When HLA alleles, especially DR and DQ, strongly co-occurred, TCR associations were difficult to assign to individual alleles. The study gave a list of about 160 TCR beta chains associated with cytomegalovirus. Cytomegalovirus status was reported to be diagnosed by the classifier with high specificity and sensitivity in both the original and validation cohorts. At a false discovery rate of 0.05, a later analysis linked about 17,000 TCR beta sequences to specific HLA alleles. Presence/absence analyses assumed roughly uniform sequencing depth across donors, an assumption that may not hold. In vitro tests confirmed that three of the cytomegalovirus-associated TCR beta chains recognize cytomegalovirus antigens. The sequencing pipeline was judged likely to have produced a cluster of highly shared sequence variants as a technical artifact. Because HLA typing was unavailable for some donors at each locus, only the typed subset was used in association tests. A further reported finding was that TCR beta sequences accurately predicted the HLA-A and HLA-B alleles for most subjects in the first cohort. A later genetic analysis reported fewer N-insertions in productive TCRs among donors in an Asian-associated ancestry cluster than the roughly 620-donor mean. Broadly in line with IMGT annotations, most TCR beta V segments showed up in productive rearrangements about 87% or about 30% of the time in an earlier analysis of 450 to 750 of the donors. A later analysis found that HLA-associated TCR beta chains were more clonally expanded and had lower generation probabilities than equally common non-associated chains. A later analysis reported that several top co-occurrence clusters appeared linked to parvovirus B19, influenza, CMV and Epstein-Barr virus. Linkage disequilibrium might explain the correlated functional status among segregating V segments, but an unknown experimental factor could not be excluded. Some IMGT-functional V segments, including TRBV6-2 and TRBV6-3, could not be distinguished by the 87-base-pair reads and were therefore excluded. In a later analysis, the rate of TCR association differed among HLA loci, with DRB1 alleles having the most associated TCRs and HLA-C alleles having the fewest. In a later analysis, most CMV-associated TCR beta chains were found to appear HLA-restricted, with HLA associations seemingly driven largely by CMV exposure.

Libraries were constructed by the immunoSEQ multiplex PCR assay. A mixture of 60 forward primers for TCR Vbeta segments and 13 reverse primers for TCR Jbeta segments was used in the multiplex PCR. A multiplex PCR assay on genomic DNA amplified the CDR3 region of rearranged TCR beta genes. On the Illumina HiSeq System, the amplified TCR beta libraries were sequenced as 87-base-pair reads. The original pipeline was this. Across the 670 or so repertoires, a later analysis counted roughly 77 million unique TCR beta chains, around 11 million of which were shared by at least two donors. A nearest-neighbor algorithm error-corrected the raw reads and collapsed the reads into unique sequences, merging closely related sequences to remove PCR and sequencing errors. To assign V, D and J gene segments, CDR3 sequences were aligned to IMGT reference sequences. Each retained sequence needed at least a six-nucleotide match to both a V gene segment and a J gene segment. Rearrangements were classified as productive when the CDR3 lacked stop codons and remained in frame with V and J, and all other rearrangements were classified as non-productive. Following IMGT convention, CDR3 was defined as the stretch from the second conserved V-encoded cysteine to the conserved J-encoded phenylalanine. Sequences without an unambiguous match to a single V gene segment were excluded from the earlier analysis of a few hundred of the donors. In an earlier analysis of 587 of the donors, a V segment was called functional when productive rearrangements were above 56.7%, and segregating when the standard deviation between donors exceeded 5%. To diagnose cytomegalovirus status from the catalog of TCR beta chain sequences, a statistical classification framework was built. A later analysis assigned V and J genes by comparing TCR nucleotide sequences with IMGT/GENE-DB human TR gene sequences. The TCRdist pipeline was used in a later analysis to assign CDR3 sequences and most-parsimonious VDJ recombination scenarios. A later analysis defined each TCR beta chain by its CDR3 amino acid sequence plus V-gene family, and excluded reads lacking a unique V-gene family. As a way to deal with suspected cross-contamination and a sequencing artifact, a later analysis dropped roughly 600 nucleotide sequences that were highly shared and had low generation probability. A later analysis calculated a clonal expansion index for each public chain from normalized within-repertoire ranks of inferred template counts. A later analysis computed generation probabilities with a VDJ recombination model fitted to out-of-frame rearrangements, and checked the results against IGoR. A later analysis scored TCR-TCR, TCR-HLA and TCR-CMV co-occurrence with hypergeometric tests, applying a repertoire-size bias correction to TCR pairs. To estimate false discovery rates, a later analysis permuted the HLA or CMV assignments 20 times. A later analysis grouped co-occurring TCRs with DBSCAN, adding TCRdist sequence similarity when clustering within HLA-allele-positive subsets. Repertoires with fewer than 30,000 or more than 120,000 public chains, plus five repertoires with anomalous nucleotide sharing, were excluded from co-occurrence clustering. TCRdb stores this immuneACCESS table with in-frame sequences only. Part of the clones is absent; in the studies checked, under half of the shortfall reflects unresolved V genes, and no reason is known for the rest. V, J and clone size were drawn from that table, and D and trimming were deduced from the DNA. This sample has about 130,000 clones in its table, and around three quarters of those were observed once. The ten top clones hold 2.5% to 3% of the sample.

V was cut back by 3 bases and J by 1 base, leaving a gap of 7 bases between them. From cysteine to phenylalanine, the CDR3 is 13 amino acids long. The retained sequence is limited to the CDR3, 39 bases, with the frame set at the first base. In the germline V gene, CDR1 corresponds to SGDLS and CDR2 to YYNGEE. The cohort consisted of some 670 healthy bone marrow donors. All cohort members were sampled while nominally healthy, although unrecorded immune exposures were likely present. The donor tested CMV seronegative, placing the donor among the 350 to 400 seronegative members of the cohort. Every donor gave a peripheral blood sample, and the peripheral blood mononuclear cells from that sample were used for TCR beta sequencing. Genomic DNA extraction from the blood cell samples was performed with the Qiagen DNeasy Blood Extraction Kit. A note on this clone: No cognate antigen has been identified for it. The input lacks base qualities; no much larger clone sits a single base away.

The rearranged segments are TRBV9 and TRBJ1-1; TRBD1 is a possible D gene, resting on 6 matching bases. Sequenced sample: PBMCs. This receptor was obtained from a man aged 25-40 years in good health and CMV-seronegative. DNA sequence: TGTGCCAGCAGCGGGACAGCGAACACTGAAGCTTTCTTT. Translated, it gives CASSGTANTEAFF.